One sample yielded the 18 T cell receptor beta chains listed below, sequenced in a study of blood T cell repertoires in COVID-19. Some clones are missing from TCRdb's copy, which holds only in-frame ones; the method was immunoSEQ multiplex PCR. The table includes a few hundred thousand clones, around 90% detected once. Sample: PBMCs or T cells enriched from blood (not recorded which). The source is a woman younger than 45 who had recovered from COVID-19.

The chain links TRBV9 to TRBJ2-2; 10 bases fit TRBD1. Germline CDR1 SGDLS, CDR2 YYNGEE. CDR3 length: 15 amino acids. V gave up 3 bases and J gave up 5 bases; unmatched junction bases: 4. In DNA, the CDR3 is TGTGCCAGCAGCGACCGACAGGGGGCAACCGGGGAGCTGTTTTTT. It codes for CASSDRQGATGELFF.

This clone was observed once. This chain links TRBV11-2 with TRBJ1-6; the match to TRBD1 covers 8 bases. Trimming removed 6 bases from V and 10 bases from J; junction bases left unmatched: 5. The CDR3 consists of 13 residues. Germline CDR1 is SGHAT and CDR2 is FQNNGV. In DNA form, the CDR3 reads TGTGCCAGCAGTTGGACAGGGAGCTCACCCCTCCACTTT. Encoded protein: CASSWTGSSPLHF.

The CDR3 coding sequence is TGTGCCAGCAGCCTCATGACACCCCGGGACAGGGGCTCGGGGGGCTACACCTTC. Protein product: CASSLMTPRDRGSGGYTF. The rearrangement links TRBV5-8 to TRBJ1-2; 10 positions match TRBD1. V lost 4 bases and J lost 8; bases outside the gene matches: 20. Germline CDR1 is SGHTS and CDR2 is YDEGEE. The CDR3 length is 18 residues. The whole variable domain, filled in from reference TRBV5-8 and TRBJ1-2, reads EAGVTQSPTHLIKTRGQQATLRCSPISGHTSVYWYQQALGLGLQFLLWYDEGEERNRGNFPPRFSGRQFPNYSSELNVNALELEDSALYLCASSLMTPRDRGSGGYTFGSGTRLTVV.

V usage is TRBV6-2 or TRBV6-3 and J usage is TRBJ1-5; tentatively, D is TRBD1 (6 bases). Germline V gene lookup returns CDR1 MNHEY and CDR2 SVGEGT. The V gene lost 2 bases and the J gene lost 7 bases, with 18 bases spanning the gap. The CDR3 sequence is 16 residues long. In DNA, the CDR3 is TGTGCCAGCAGTTACCGCTTTGCAGGGGCAGGGCAGCCCCAGCATTTT. Translating it yields CASSYRFAGAGQPQHF.

The chain is built from TRBV7-2 and TRBJ2-7, with 11 nucleotides matching TRBD2. CDR1 and CDR2 (germline): SGHTA, FQGNSA. The V gene end was trimmed by 1 base and the J gene end by 6 bases; junction bases not matched to a gene: 5. The CDR3 covers 15 residues. The DNA for the CDR3 is TGTGCCAGCAGCTTAGGGTCTAGCGGGGGGTCCGAGCAGTACTTC. Translated, it gives CASSLGSSGGSEQYF.

The chain employs TRBV28 and TRBJ2-7, with TRBD1 as a possible D gene (6 bases). Per the germline V gene, CDR1 is MDHEN and CDR2 is SYDVKM. This CDR3 is 12 amino acids long. The V gene lost 5 bases and the J gene lost 6 bases, with 11 bases spanning the gap. CDR3 nucleotides: TGTGCCAGCAGTCTCACAGGGTTCGAGCAGTACTTC. It encodes CASSLTGFEQYF.

This clone was seen just once. The CDR3 loop is CAATGPGTYEQYF. In DNA, the CDR3 is TGTGCCGCGACCGGTCCGGGAACCTACGAGCAGTACTTC. The chain joins TRBV7-9 to TRBJ2-7; maybe TRBD2 (5 bases). The germline CDR1 and CDR2 sequences are SEHNR and FQNEAQ (reference sequence). This CDR3 is 13 amino acids long. The ends were cut back, 11 bases at V and 2 bases at J, with 16 bases in the middle.

V and J are TRBV29-1 and TRBJ2-3, with D unclear. Germline values: CDR1 SQVTM, CDR2 ANQGSEA. V gave up 0 bases and J gave up 2 bases, with 6 bases separating them. The length of the CDR3 is 13 residues. The CDR3 region is CSVEDSYTDTQYF. The CDR3 DNA follows: TGCAGCGTTGAAGATTCGTACACAGATACGCAGTATTTT.

This chain links TRBV9 with TRBJ2-7; TRBD2 matches at 10 bases. The ends lost 0 bases at V and 4 bases at J; junction bases unmatched: 13. CDR1 is SGDLS, CDR2 YYNGEE, per germline. This CDR3 comprises 18 residues. In nucleotides, the CDR3 is TGTGCCAGCAGCGTAGAGGGAGCGGGAGGGCCGGAGGGGTACGAGCAGTACTTC. This gives the protein CASSVEGAGGPEGYEQYF.

In nucleotides, the CDR3 is TGTGCCAGCAGAACTTTGGACATCGCCTGGAACATTCAGTACTTC. This translates into CASRTLDIAWNIQYF. The J gene is TRBJ2-4, the V gene TRBV2, with TRBD1 as a possible D gene (5 bases). Looked up from germline, CDR1 is SNHLY and CDR2 is FYNNEI. The V end was cut by 6 bases, the J end by 7 bases, with 19 bases between. This CDR3 spans 15 amino acids.

The chain is built from TRBV4-1 and TRBJ2-2, with a possible D match to TRBD2 (5 bases). V shed 2 bases and J shed 6 bases, with 10 bases lying between them. CDR1 MGHRA and CDR2 YSYEKL come from the germline V gene. The CDR3 spans 14 residues. The CDR3 spells CASSQRGFPGELFF. Here the CDR3 DNA reads TGCGCCAGCAGCCAAAGAGGGTTCCCCGGGGAGCTGTTTTTT.

This chain connects TRBV19 to TRBJ1-3; unclear D gene. Germline values: CDR1 LNHDA, CDR2 SQIVND (reference sequence). The CDR3 length is 16 residues. Between the trimmed V and J ends, which lost 6 bases and 1 base, there was a span of 16 bases. For the CDR3, the DNA is TGTGCCAGTAGCCAAACCCCGGCGGCTTCTGGAAACACCATATATTTT. Its translation is CASSQTPAASGNTIYF. Combining the CDR3 with reference TRBV19 and TRBJ1-3 gives the whole variable domain DGGITQSPKYLFRKEGQNVTLSCEQNLNHDAMYWYRQDPGQGLRLIYYSQIVNDFQKGDIAEGYSVSREKKESFPLTVTSAQKNPTAFYLCASSQTPAASGNTIYFGEGSWLTVV.

V and J are TRBV7-2 and TRBJ2-7, with D possibly TRBD1 on 6 matching bases. Germline V gene lookup returns CDR1 SGHTA and CDR2 FQGNSA. V was shortened by 2 bases and J by 2 bases, with 13 bases between the two germline ends. The CDR3 extends over 15 amino acids. As DNA, the CDR3 is TGTGCCAGCAGCTTAATCCGACAGGCTACCTACGAGCAGTACTTC. Protein product: CASSLIRQATYEQYF.

This clone was seen a few times. The chain is built from TRBV7-9 and TRBJ1-1, with 10 bases aligning to TRBD1. J was trimmed by 7 bases and V by 3 bases; bases with no gene match: 5. The CDR3 has 14 residues. CDR1 SEHNR and CDR2 FQNEAQ come from the germline V gene (reference sequence). This CDR3 is CASSLEGTGDEAFF. The CDR3 DNA follows: TGTGCCAGCAGCTTGGAGGGGACAGGGGATGAAGCTTTCTTT.

V gene TRBV24-1 combines with J gene TRBJ2-3; D is possibly TRBD1 (7 bases). The CDR3 totals 15 residues. V gave up 6 bases and J gave up 6 bases, with 18 bases separating them. Per the germline V gene, CDR1 is KGHDR and CDR2 is SFDVKD. The CDR3 nucleotides read TGTGCCACCAGTAAAAGGGGCAGGGGGAGGGATACGCAGTATTTT. Translated, it gives CATSKRGRGRDTQYF.

The chain carries TRBV6-2 or TRBV6-3 and TRBJ1-1; tentative D call: TRBD1 (5 bases). Germline V CDR1 and CDR2: MNHEY, SVGEGT. V shed 0 bases and J shed 4 bases, with 18 bases lying between them. This CDR3 has 17 amino acids. CDR3 residues: CASSYSLASDRSTEAFF. The CDR3, as DNA: TGTGCCAGCAGTTACTCGCTTGCTAGCGACAGAAGCACTGAAGCTTTCTTT.

This chain joins TRBV19 and TRBJ2-3, with 9 bases lining up with TRBD1. This CDR3 spans 15 amino acids. After removal of 4 bases from V and 3 bases from J, the junction contained 5 bases not matched to a gene. Per germline, CDR1 LNHDA and CDR2 SQIVND (reference sequence). The CDR3 region has the DNA TGTGCCAGTAGTACCGGGGACAGGGTGACAGATACGCAGTATTTT. Translated, it gives CASSTGDRVTDTQYF.

This clone was counted a single time. This chain connects TRBV28 to TRBJ2-1; 11 nucleotides line up with TRBD2. The germline CDR1 and CDR2 sequences are MDHEN and SYDVKM. This CDR3 has 16 amino acids. V dropped 2 bases and J dropped 4; count of bases not matched to a gene: 4. The CDR3 loop reads CASSLISGGVYNEQFF. DNA for the CDR3: TGTGCCAGCAGTTTAATTAGCGGGGGGGTTTACAATGAGCAGTTCTTC.